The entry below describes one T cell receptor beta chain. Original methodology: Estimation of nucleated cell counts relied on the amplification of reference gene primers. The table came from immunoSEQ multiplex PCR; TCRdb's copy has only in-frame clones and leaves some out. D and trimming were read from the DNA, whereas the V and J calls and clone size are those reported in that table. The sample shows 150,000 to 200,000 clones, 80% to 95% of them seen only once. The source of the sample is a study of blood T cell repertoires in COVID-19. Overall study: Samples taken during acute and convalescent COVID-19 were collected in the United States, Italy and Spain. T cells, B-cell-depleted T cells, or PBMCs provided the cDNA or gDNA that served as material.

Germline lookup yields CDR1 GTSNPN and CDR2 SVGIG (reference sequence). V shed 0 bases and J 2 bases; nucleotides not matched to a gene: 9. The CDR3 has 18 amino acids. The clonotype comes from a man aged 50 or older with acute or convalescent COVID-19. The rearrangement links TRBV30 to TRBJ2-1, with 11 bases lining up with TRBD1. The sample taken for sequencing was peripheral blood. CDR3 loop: CAWSVMKGQGVPYNEQFF. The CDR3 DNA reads TGTGCCTGGAGTGTAATGAAGGGACAGGGGGTTCCCTACAATGAGCAGTTCTTC.